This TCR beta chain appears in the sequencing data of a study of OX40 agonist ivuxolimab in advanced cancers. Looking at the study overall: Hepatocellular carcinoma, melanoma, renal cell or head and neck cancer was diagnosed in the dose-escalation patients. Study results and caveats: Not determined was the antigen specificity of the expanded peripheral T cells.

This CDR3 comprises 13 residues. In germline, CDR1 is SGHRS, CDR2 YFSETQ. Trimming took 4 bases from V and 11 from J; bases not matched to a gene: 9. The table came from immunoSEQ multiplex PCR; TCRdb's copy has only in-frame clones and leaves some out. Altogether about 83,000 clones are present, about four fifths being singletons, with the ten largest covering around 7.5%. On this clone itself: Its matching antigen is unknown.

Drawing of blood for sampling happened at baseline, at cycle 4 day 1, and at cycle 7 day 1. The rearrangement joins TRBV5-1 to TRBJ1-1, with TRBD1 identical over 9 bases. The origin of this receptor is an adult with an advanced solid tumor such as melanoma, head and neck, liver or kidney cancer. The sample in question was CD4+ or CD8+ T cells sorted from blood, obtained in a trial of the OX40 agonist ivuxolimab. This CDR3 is CASSLTGGNEAFF. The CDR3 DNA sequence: TGCGCCAGCAGCCTAACAGGGGGCAATGAGGCTTTCTTT. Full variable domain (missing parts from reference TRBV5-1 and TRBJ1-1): KAGVTQTPRYLIKTRGQQVTLSCSPISGHRSVSWYQQTPGQGLQFLFEYFSETQRNKGNFPGRFSGRQFSNSRSEMNVSTLELGDSALYLCASSLTGGNEAFFGQGTRLTVV.